Ten or more counts support the clone carrying this T cell receptor beta chain. The antigen is not known. This entry comes from a study of response to subunit inactivated influenza vaccine. This CDR3 is 15 amino acids long. V dropped 6 bases and J dropped 0 bases, with 13 bases sitting between them. Germline loops: CDR1 WSHSY, CDR2 SAAADI. Via MiXCR, TCRdb re-called the RT-PCR reads, giving one row per CDR3 protein. The repertoire holds 550,000 to 650,000 distinct CDR3 sequences, with approximately 12% as singletons. Study-level results: New T cells are recruited in small numbers by each seasonal influenza vaccination, according to the authors' suggestion.

This chain links TRBV10-2 with TRBJ2-3; D possibly corresponds to TRBD2 (6 bases). Sequenced here: PBMCs from blood, sampled on the day of vaccination. The TCR originated in a man aged 50-60 years who received an inactivated influenza vaccine. CDR3 DNA: TGCGCCAGCAGAGTAGAACGGGGGAGCACAGATACGCAGTATTTT. It specifies CASRVERGSTDTQYF.